What follows are 28 T cell receptor beta chains derived from one specimen sequenced in a study of metastatic and nonmetastatic thyroid tumors. The entire patient cohort was treatment-naive prior to thyroid surgery. With MiXCR, TCRdb called clones anew from the PCR reads. Among just over 20,000 clones, roughly an eighth were seen once, and the ten largest hold around a quarter. The sequencing sample was made of blood. These receptors were taken from a female donor with papillary thyroid cancer or a benign thyroid nodule (not recorded which). Some clones in this sample may be carry-over from other donors' samples.

This clone was observed at least ten times. The chain uses TRBV6-1 and TRBJ1-1, with TRBD1 matching over 7 bases. This CDR3 has 14 amino acids. V was clipped by 5 bases and J by 4 bases; unmatched bases: 7. The V gene's germline CDR1 is MNHNS and CDR2 SASEGT. The CDR3 bases are TGTGCCAGCAGTACGACAGGGCTGGGCACTGAAGCTTTCTTT. Residues: CASSTTGLGTEAFF.

The sample holds many counts of this clone. This CDR3 is also generated by other DNA sequences in the sample. The chain has TRBV19 and TRBJ1-4, with D uncertain. This CDR3 spans 16 amino acids. Trimming removed 8 bases from V and 0 bases from J, with 16 bases in between. From germline, CDR1 is LNHDA and CDR2 SQIVND (reference sequence). The DNA of the CDR3 is TGTGCCAGTCGATCCCTCGCGGGCGCAACTAATGAAAAACTGTTTTTT. Encoded protein: CASRSLAGATNEKLFF.

By its share, this clone is medium-sized. This rearrangement joins TRBV28 to TRBJ1-5; the D gene is possibly TRBD1 (6 bases). The V gene lost 6 bases and the J gene lost 7 bases, with 16 bases spanning the gap. The CDR3 is made up of 14 amino acids. The germline CDR1 and CDR2 sequences are MDHEN and SYDVKM. The DNA for the CDR3 is TGTGCCAGCAGACGGGACATCCCCAGGCAGCCCCAGCATTTT. It specifies CASRRDIPRQPQHF.

Many counts were recorded for this clone. This sequence joins TRBV19 and TRBJ1-2; D call uncertain. The CDR3 sequence is 14 residues long. V gave up 4 bases and J gave up 4 bases, with 13 bases separating them. CDR1 and CDR2 from the germline V gene are LNHDA and SQIVND (reference sequence). CDR3 DNA sequence: TGTGCCAGTAGTAGGGAACACAGTAGCTATGGCTACACCTTC. Translating it yields CASSREHSSYGYTF.

This clone was counted a few times. The chain has TRBV12-3 or TRBV12-4 and TRBJ2-3, with TRBD2 matching 12 bases. V dropped 7 bases and J dropped 4; count of bases not matched to a gene: 12. The CDR3 extends over 17 amino acids. In nucleotides, the CDR3 is TGTGCCAGCATTTTTCGGCTAGCGGGGGGGAGGGCAGATACGCAGTATTTT. It yields the protein CASIFRLAGGRADTQYF.

In its sample, this clone was seen many times. This sequence joins TRBV9 and TRBJ1-1; D is undetermined. Trimming took off 3 bases at V and 6 bases at J, with 15 bases between the two ends. This CDR3 comprises 14 residues. From germline, CDR1 is SGDLS and CDR2 YYNGEE. CDR3 sequence: CASSAERPSAEAFF. The DNA for the CDR3 is TGTGCCAGCAGCGCCGAGAGGCCCAGCGCTGAAGCTTTCTTT.

This clone was seen many times. V is TRBV18 and J is TRBJ1-1; D uncertain. Trimming stripped 6 bases from V and 8 bases from J, with 10 bases between. This CDR3 spans 11 amino acids. Germline V gives CDR1 KGHSH, CDR2 LQKENI. CDR3 sequence: CASSPDREAFF. The CDR3, as DNA: TGTGCCAGCTCTCCGGACCGAGAAGCTTTCTTT.

Note on this clone: Its ends do not fully match the called genes, so a read error is possible. The chain employs TRBV6-2 or TRBV6-3 and TRBJ2-1; D is undetermined. This CDR3 is built from 13 residues. The germline V gene encodes CDR1 MNHEY and CDR2 SVGEGT. CDR3 sequence (DNA): TGTGCCAGCAGGGCTAGTTCCTACAATGAACAGTTCTTC. Amino acids: CASRASSYNEQFF.

A few counts support this clone. A much larger clone is a single base away; this may be a read error. This chain joins TRBV11-2 and TRBJ2-3; D is unclear. Trimming left V 5 bases short and J 14 bases short, with 17 bases between. Germline V gene sequence: CDR1 SGHAT, CDR2 FQNNGV. The CDR3 covers 12 residues. The CDR3 protein is CASSRVSNSRYF. CDR3 nucleotide sequence: TGTGCCAGCAGCCGCGTCTCTAACTCGCGGTATTTT.

This clone was detected many times. This may be a read error, as it is one base from a much larger clone. This sample includes further DNA sequences coding for the same CDR3. This chain links TRBV12-3 or TRBV12-4 with TRBJ1-1, with a tentative D call TRBD1 (5 bases). Trimming took 3 bases from V and 4 from J, leaving 12 bases between them. There are 14 residues in the CDR3. CDR3 nucleotides: TGTGCCAGCAGTTTTGGTGCAGGGAGCACTGAAGCTTTCTTT. Protein product: CASSFGAGSTEAFF.

This clone showed up many times. This sequence joins TRBV19 and TRBJ1-1; the D gene is possibly TRBD1 (5 bases). This CDR3 contains 14 residues. The V end lost 5 bases, the J end lost 7 bases, and 17 bases lay between the germline ends. Germline CDR1 is LNHDA and CDR2 is SQIVND (reference sequence). Here the CDR3 reads CASSFIGDSGEAFF. CDR3 DNA sequence: TGTGCCAGTAGTTTCATAGGGGATTCTGGTGAAGCTTTCTTT.

This clone was detected only a few times. V is TRBV28 and J is TRBJ1-5, with a possible D match to TRBD1 (5 bases). Looked up from germline, CDR1 is MDHEN and CDR2 is SYDVKM. This CDR3 contains 19 residues. Between the trimmed V and J ends, which lost 1 base and 2 bases, there was a span of 21 bases. CDR3 nucleotide sequence: TGTGCCAGCAGTTTATTGCCCGGGTCCCTCGGGGGGGGCAATCAGCCCCAGCATTTT. Its translation: CASSLLPGSLGGGNQPQHF.

The count of this clone is one. CDR3 bases: TGCGCCAGCAGCCAAGATCAGTGGGGCAATCAGCCCCAGCATTTT. Translation gives CASSQDQWGNQPQHF. The chain couples TRBV4-3 to TRBJ1-5, with D uncertain. Germline CDR1 LGHNA, CDR2 YSLEER. Trimming left V 0 bases short and J 2 bases short, with 8 bases between. CDR3 length: 15 residues.

There are many counts of this clone. V and J are TRBV5-1 and TRBJ2-5, with 14 bases matching TRBD2. The V and J ends lost 0 bases and 4 bases, in that order; junction bases with no gene match: 2. The CDR3 runs 16 residues. Germline lookup yields CDR1 SGHRS and CDR2 YFSETQ. The DNA for the CDR3 is TGCGCCAGCAGCTTGGGGACTAGCGGGGGGTCAGAGACCCAGTACTTC. Residues: CASSLGTSGGSETQYF.

There are many counts of this clone. J is TRBJ2-3 and V is TRBV20-1; 11 bases are a match to TRBD1. The V gene end was trimmed by 2 bases and the J gene end by 6 bases; junction bases not matched to a gene: 7. In germline, CDR1 is DFQATT, CDR2 SNEGSKA (reference sequence). The CDR3 is 15 amino acids. For the CDR3, the DNA is TGCAGTGCTAGACCGGGACAGGGGGGTTCGGATACGCAGTATTTT. Its protein product is CSARPGQGGSDTQYF.

This clone was picked up many times. The rearrangement uses TRBV20-1 and TRBJ2-5, with unresolved D. Germline V gene sequence: CDR1 DFQATT, CDR2 SNEGSKA (reference sequence). The V gene lost 3 bases and the J gene lost 5 bases, with 7 bases spanning the gap. There are 11 residues in the CDR3. The CDR3 spells CSASAGETQYF. The CDR3 nucleotides read TGCAGTGCTAGCGCCGGGGAGACCCAGTACTTC.

Many counts were recorded for this clone. The rearrangement links TRBV4-1 to TRBJ1-5; 12 bases map to TRBD1. CDR3 length: 17 amino acids. CDR1 and CDR2 from the germline V gene are MGHRA and YSYEKL. Trimming took 1 base from V and 9 from J; bases not matched to a gene: 10. This chain's CDR3 is CASSQVGQGAGGLPQHF. CDR3 DNA sequence: TGCGCCAGCAGCCAAGTGGGACAGGGGGCTGGTGGGTTGCCCCAGCATTTT.

This clone was detected ten times or more. DNA for the CDR3: TGTGCCAGCAGCTATATCCTAGCGGCGCAAGAGACCCAGTACTTC. Protein sequence: CASSYILAAQETQYF. V gene TRBV9 combines with J gene TRBJ2-5; 7 bases are shared with TRBD2. V gave up 4 bases and J gave up 2 bases; unmatched junction bases: 8. The CDR3 extends over 15 amino acids. Germline values: CDR1 SGDLS, CDR2 YYNGEE.

This clone came up many times. The chain carries TRBV7-3 and TRBJ1-1; TRBD1 might be the D (5 bases). Germline lookup yields CDR1 SGHTA and CDR2 FQGTGA. CDR3 length: 14 amino acids. The germline V and J ends were trimmed by 1 base and 5 bases, with 11 bases remaining between them. The CDR3 sequence is CASSLNQGGTEAFF. The CDR3, as DNA: TGTGCCAGCAGCTTAAACCAGGGTGGAACTGAAGCTTTCTTT. Full variable domain (rest looked up from reference TRBV7-3 and TRBJ1-1): GAGVSQTPSNKVTEKGKYVELRCDPISGHTALYWYRQSLGQGPEFLIYFQGTGAADDSGLPNDRFFAVRPEGSVSTLKIQRTERGDSAVYLCASSLNQGGTEAFFGQGTRLTVV.

In its sample, this clone was seen a few times. The junction does not match germline at one end; this may be a read error. The V call is TRBV12-3 or TRBV12-4, the J call TRBJ2-1; 9 bases map to TRBD1. This CDR3 has 15 amino acids. The CDR3 DNA is TGTGTCAGCAGTTTGGGGGACAGGGTTTTCTCCGGGCATTTCTTC. Its translation: CVSSLGDRVFSGHFF.

This clone has at least ten counts. The rearrangement uses TRBV5-5 and TRBJ1-5; D gene uncertain. Germline V gene data show CDR1 as SGHKS and CDR2 as YYEKEE (reference sequence). The CDR3 covers 13 residues. The ends were cut back, 2 bases at V and 4 bases at J, with 7 bases in the middle. The CDR3 bases are TGTGCCAGCAGCTTTGGAAGGAATCAGCCCCAGCATTTT. This translates into CASSFGRNQPQHF.

The rearrangement links TRBV6-2 or TRBV6-3 to TRBJ2-7; D gene unclear. The CDR3 consists of 14 residues. Germline values: CDR1 MNHEY, CDR2 SVGEGT. Trimming pared 2 bases from V and 2 bases from J, leaving 10 bases between. The CDR3 DNA reads TGTGCCAGCAGTTACCGGATAGACGCCTACGAGCAGTACTTC. This encodes CASSYRIDAYEQYF.

This clone was observed at least ten times. The chain links TRBV6-1 to TRBJ2-3; perhaps TRBD2 as D (6 bases). The CDR3 is 14 amino acids. Germline CDR1 reads MNHNS; CDR2 reads SASEGT. V gave up 6 bases and J gave up 3 bases, with 13 bases separating them. This CDR3 is CASSGTGGTDTQYF. In nucleotides, the CDR3 is TGTGCCAGCAGCGGGACTGGAGGTACAGATACGCAGTATTTT.

This clone was counted ten times or more. The chain uses TRBV30 and TRBJ2-2; D is perhaps TRBD1 (5 bases). Germline V gene lookup returns CDR1 GTSNPN and CDR2 SVGIG (reference sequence). V gave up 0 bases and J gave up 3 bases, with 11 bases separating them. The CDR3 runs to 15 residues. DNA for the CDR3: TGTGCCTGGAGTGTACAAATCAGGGACACCGGGGAGCTGTTTTTT. The encoded protein is CAWSVQIRDTGELFF. The full variable domain, in which reference TRBV30 and TRBJ2-2 provide the parts outside the CDR3, is SQTIHQWPATLVQPVGSPLSLECTVEGTSNPNLYWYRQAAGRGLQLLFYSVGIGQISSEVPQNLSASRPQDRQFILSSKKLLLSDSGFYLCAWSVQIRDTGELFFGEGSRLTVL.

This clone is categorized as medium-sized (0.01 to 0.1%). J is TRBJ1-5 and V is TRBV6-1; D is perhaps TRBD1 (6 bases). The CDR3 runs to 16 residues. Trimming removed 5 bases at V and 2 bases at J, with 16 bases between. Germline CDR1 and CDR2: MNHNS and SASEGT. The DNA of the CDR3 is TGTGCCAGCAGTTATGTCGGGACATCAGGCAATCAGCCCCAGCATTTT. This codes for CASSYVGTSGNQPQHF.

The V call is TRBV5-6, the J call TRBJ2-2; D remains ambiguous. V was shortened by 3 bases and J by 0 bases, with 12 bases between the two germline ends. CDR1 is SGHDT and CDR2 is YYEEEE in the germline V gene. CDR3 length equals 16 residues. The CDR3 loop reads CASSSQTTANTGELFF. The CDR3 coding sequence is TGTGCCAGCAGCTCACAAACAACCGCGAACACCGGGGAGCTGTTTTTT.

In this sample, this clone turned up many times. The chain combines TRBV7-2 with TRBJ1-2; D perhaps matches TRBD1 (6 bases). Between the trimmed V and J ends, which lost 1 base and 1 base, there was a span of 10 bases. The CDR3 runs 15 residues. CDR1 and CDR2 from the germline V gene are SGHTA and FQGNSA. The CDR3 region is CASSLEGTSNYGYTF. The CDR3 coding sequence is TGTGCCAGCAGCTTAGAAGGGACAAGTAACTATGGCTACACCTTC.

This clone was detected ten times or more. Other DNA sequences of this sample code for an identical CDR3. The chain joins TRBV12-3 or TRBV12-4 to TRBJ1-1, with D unclear. Trimming removed 5 bases at V and 11 bases at J, with 18 bases between. This CDR3 is built from 13 residues. DNA of the CDR3: TGTGCCAGCAGTCCATTCTCCGCGTGGGAGGCTTTCTTT. Translating gives CASSPFSAWEAFF.